This T cell receptor (beta chain) was sequenced for a study of blood T cell repertoires in COVID-19. Study processing details: Using reference gene primer amplification, nucleated cell counts were estimated. Generated by immunoSEQ multiplex PCR, the TCRdb table keeps only in-frame clones and is missing some. The V and J calls and clone size are taken from that table; D and trimming were inferred from the DNA. Of roughly 80,000 clones listed, about 90% were seen once; the top ten hold roughly 5%. This TCR was sampled from a woman older than 75 with acute or convalescent COVID-19. The material sequenced was peripheral blood.

For the CDR3, the DNA is TGTGCCAGCAGTCCAGGACAGGGCACTGAAGCTTTCTTT. Amino acid sequence: CASSPGQGTEAFF. This chain joins TRBV2 and TRBJ1-1, with 8 positions matching TRBD1. The V gene end was trimmed by 5 bases and the J gene end by 4 bases; junction bases not matched to a gene: 3. CDR1 is SNHLY and CDR2 is FYNNEI in the germline V gene. This CDR3 contains 13 residues. The full variable domain, its missing parts supplied by reference TRBV2 and TRBJ1-1, is EPEVTQTPSHQVTQMGQEVILRCVPISNHLYFYWYRQILGQKVEFLVSFYNNEISEKSEIFDDQFSVERPDGSNFTLKIRSTKLEDSAMYFCASSPGQGTEAFFGQGTRLTVV.